These 25 T cell receptor beta chains were sequenced from one sample in a study of OX40 agonist ivuxolimab in advanced cancers. Measured with immunoSEQ multiplex PCR; TCRdb has only the in-frame clones, and not every one. The table includes around 60,000 clones, about 81% detected once. The specimen comprised CD4+ or CD8+ T cells sorted from blood, sampled in a trial of the OX40 agonist ivuxolimab. These TCRs come from an adult with an advanced solid tumor such as melanoma, head and neck, liver or kidney cancer.

This clone is labeled medium-sized. This rearrangement joins TRBV7-6 to TRBJ1-1, with TRBD1 matching over 9 bases. Trimming at V came to 5 bases and at J to 0 bases, leaving 4 bases not matched to a gene. CDR3 length: 15 residues. Germline V gene lookup returns CDR1 SGHVS and CDR2 FNYEAQ. The chain's CDR3 is CASSQGQGMNTEAFF. CDR3 coding DNA: TGTGCCAGCAGCCAAGGACAGGGGATGAACACTGAAGCTTTCTTT.

This chain connects TRBV6-5 to TRBJ1-2; perhaps TRBD1 as D (5 bases). This CDR3 has 11 residues. V lost 5 bases and J 9 bases, leaving 10 bases between the germline ends. The germline V gene has CDR1 MNHEY and CDR2 SVGAGI. The CDR3 region is CASSADTSYTF. CDR3 in DNA: TGTGCCAGCAGTGCGGACACGAGCTACACCTTC.

CDR3 DNA: TGTGCCAGCAGCTTTCCGGGCGAACCGGCCTACGAGCAGTACTTC. Translating it yields CASSFPGEPAYEQYF. The gene calls are TRBV7-9 and TRBJ2-7; D is unclear. V lost 3 bases to trimming and J lost 2 bases, with 14 bases between them. Germline CDR1 reads SEHNR; CDR2 reads FQNEAQ (reference sequence). The CDR3 contains 15 residues.

V usage is TRBV15 and J usage is TRBJ2-6; TRBD2 agrees at 10 bases. The junction had 4 bases not matched to a gene; V was cut back by 9 bases and J by 2 bases. The V gene's germline CDR1 is LNHNV and CDR2 YYDKDF (reference sequence). This CDR3 is 15 amino acids long. The CDR3 is CATGSGGTGANVLTF. For the CDR3, the DNA is TGTGCCACAGGTAGCGGGGGGACTGGGGCCAACGTCCTGACTTTC.

The chain combines TRBV11-2 with TRBJ2-7; 14 bases fit TRBD2. This CDR3 has 16 amino acids. V lost 4 bases and J lost 7; bases outside the gene matches: 9. CDR1 is SGHAT, CDR2 FQNNGV, per germline. DNA of the CDR3: TGTGCCAGCAGCTCGCGACTAGCGGGAGGGGGAAGAGAGCAGTACTTC. This gives the protein CASSSRLAGGGREQYF.

The rearrangement joins TRBV29-1 to TRBJ1-1; TRBD1 matches 8 bases. Germline values: CDR1 SQVTM, CDR2 ANQGSEA. The CDR3 totals 14 residues. The V segment lost 7 bases and the J segment 1 base; nucleotides outside the gene matches: 8. The CDR3 loop reads CSATLGTGNTEAFF. The CDR3 DNA reads TGCAGCGCAACATTGGGGACAGGGAACACTGAAGCTTTCTTT.

Regarding this clone: The same CDR3 arises from other DNA sequences in this sample as well. The rearrangement uses TRBV19 and TRBJ1-5; D is unclear. The CDR3 sequence is 13 residues long. Trimming shortened V by 0 bases and J by 6 bases, and 6 bases separated the two germline ends. CDR1 and CDR2 (germline): LNHDA, SQIVND (reference sequence). The CDR3 DNA follows: TGTGCCAGTAGTATAGACGGTGGTCAGCCCCAGCATTTT. Its translation is CASSIDGGQPQHF.

The chain recombines TRBV12-1 with TRBJ2-1; the DNA was not used to check the table's D call, TRBD1. TRBV12-1 constitutes a pseudogene. The CDR3 sequence is 14 residues long. The CDR3 spells CASSYRDNYNEQFF. The CDR3 DNA reads as TGTGCCAGCAGCTATCGGGACAATTACAATGAGCAGTTCTTC.

The chain combines TRBV6-5 with TRBJ1-1; D remains ambiguous. The CDR3 consists of 14 residues. Germline V CDR1 and CDR2: MNHEY, SVGAGI. V gave up 7 bases and J gave up 5 bases, with 17 bases separating them. The CDR3 is CASTPDPTGTEAFF. CDR3 bases: TGTGCCAGCACTCCGGATCCAACGGGGACTGAAGCTTTCTTT.

V gene TRBV4-1 combines with J gene TRBJ2-5; D is unresolved. Deletions cut 2 bases from V and 4 bases from J, with 8 bases between. Germline CDR1 reads MGHRA; CDR2 reads YSYEKL. CDR3 size: 13 residues. The CDR3 DNA reads TGCGCCAGCAGCCAATCCCTGAGAGAGACCCAGTACTTC. Amino acids: CASSQSLRETQYF.

This rearrangement joins TRBV11-3 to TRBJ2-1; D perhaps matches TRBD1 (6 bases). CDR3 length: 14 amino acids. CDR1 is SGHNT and CDR2 is YENEEA in the germline V gene. The ends were cut back, 5 bases at V and 10 bases at J, with 18 bases in the middle. CDR3 DNA: TGTGCCAGCAGCCCGCGCATGGGGGCGGAGGAGCAGTTCTTC. The encoded protein is CASSPRMGAEEQFF.

The rearrangement uses TRBV7-9 and TRBJ2-6, with TRBD1 identical over 8 bases. There are 17 residues in the CDR3. Germline V gene lookup returns CDR1 SEHNR and CDR2 FQNEAQ (reference sequence). The V segment lost 0 bases and the J segment 2 bases; nucleotides outside the gene matches: 3. CDR3: CASSLALTGAGANVLTF. For the CDR3, the DNA is TGTGCCAGCAGCTTAGCGTTGACAGGGGCTGGGGCCAACGTCCTGACTTTC.

The sample holds one count of this clone. The genes are TRBV29-1 and TRBJ2-3; D is unresolved. The CDR3 runs to 12 residues. Germline CDR1 reads SQVTM; CDR2 reads ANQGSEA. Trimming shortened V by 3 bases and J by 4 bases, and 8 bases separated the two germline ends. The CDR3 sequence: CSVDAKPDTQYF. CDR3 nucleotides: TGCAGCGTTGATGCCAAACCAGATACGCAGTATTTT.

The chain links TRBV6-1 to TRBJ2-7; D not certain. This CDR3 has 13 amino acids. Trimming removed 8 bases at V and 1 base at J, with 12 bases between. Per germline, CDR1 MNHNS and CDR2 SASEGT. The CDR3 loop reads CASSVHASYEQYF. The CDR3 region has the DNA TGTGCCAGCTCGGTTCACGCATCCTACGAGCAGTACTTC.

In DNA, the CDR3 is TGTGCCAGCAGCTCCCGCGGACCCACACTAGACACTGAAGCTTTCTTT. This encodes CASSSRGPTLDTEAFF. This chain joins TRBV7-2 and TRBJ1-1; no clear D. The CDR3 loop spans 16 amino acids. Germline CDR1 and CDR2: SGHTA and FQGNSA. The germline V and J ends were trimmed by 4 bases and 3 bases, with 18 bases remaining between them.

The gene calls are TRBV19 and TRBJ1-5; D gene ambiguous. V was cut by 0 bases and J by 0 bases, with 9 bases left in between. Germline V gene lookup returns CDR1 LNHDA and CDR2 SQIVND (reference sequence). The CDR3 sequence is 16 residues long. The CDR3 sequence: CASSIDVSYSNQPQHF. The CDR3 nucleotides read TGTGCCAGTAGTATAGATGTCAGCTATAGCAATCAGCCCCAGCATTTT.

This sequence joins TRBV5-6 and TRBJ2-7, with 7 bases identical to TRBD1. CDR3 length equals 15 residues. Losses at the gene ends were 3 bases for V and 2 bases for J; bases not matched to a gene: 8. From germline, CDR1 is SGHDT and CDR2 YYEEEE. The DNA for the CDR3 is TGTGCCAGCAGCTCGAATCACAGGGGTACCTACGAGCAGTACTTC. Its translation: CASSSNHRGTYEQYF.

This chain connects TRBV11-2 to TRBJ2-3, with 13 bases aligning to TRBD2. CDR1 is SGHAT and CDR2 is FQNNGV in the germline V gene. Trimming at V came to 2 bases and at J to 1 base, leaving 3 bases not matched to a gene. There are 17 residues in the CDR3. For the CDR3, the DNA is TGTGCCAGCAGCTTAACCGGGACTAGCGGGGGCACAGATACGCAGTATTTT. It yields the protein CASSLTGTSGGTDTQYF.

V and J are TRBV7-8 and TRBJ1-1; D not certain. V lost 6 bases and J 7 bases, leaving 12 bases between the germline ends. CDR3 length equals 12 residues. Germline V gene lookup returns CDR1 SGHVS and CDR2 FQNEAQ. The CDR3 bases are TGTGCCAGCAGTTTTAAGCCCAGTGAAGCTTTCTTT. Its protein is CASSFKPSEAFF.

J is TRBJ2-1 and V is TRBV28; TRBD1 matches at 9 bases. The V segment lost 6 bases and the J segment 6 bases; nucleotides outside the gene matches: 9. Germline values: CDR1 MDHEN, CDR2 SYDVKM. The CDR3 has 15 residues. CDR3 region: CASSPRDRVGNEQFF. The CDR3 nucleotides read TGTGCCAGCAGCCCCCGGGACAGGGTAGGCAATGAGCAGTTCTTC.

This chain links TRBV7-9 with TRBJ2-2; TRBD2 matches at 12 bases. CDR3 length equals 17 residues. The trim removed 3 bases at V and 5 bases at J, leaving 7 bases unmatched. The germline CDR1 and CDR2 sequences are SEHNR and FQNEAQ (reference sequence). In DNA, the CDR3 is TGTGCCAGCAGCTTCGTTAGTGGACTAGCGGGGACCGGGGAGCTGTTTTTT. Its translation is CASSFVSGLAGTGELFF.

Points on this clone: Other DNA sequences in the sample encode the same CDR3. The J gene is TRBJ1-5, the V gene TRBV7-3; perhaps TRBD1 as D (5 bases). Trimming removed 2 bases at V and 5 bases at J, with 7 bases between. CDR1 SGHTA and CDR2 FQGTGA come from the germline V gene. The CDR3 extends over 13 amino acids. The CDR3, as DNA: TGTGCCAGCAGCTTAGGGGGTGATCAGCCCCAGCATTTT. It codes for CASSLGGDQPQHF.

This chain uses TRBV10-3 with TRBJ2-2; D assignment may be TRBD1 or TRBD2 (5 bases each). CDR1 and CDR2 from the germline V gene are ENHRY and SYGVKD. There are 16 residues in the CDR3. Trimming removed 7 bases from V and 0 bases from J, with 15 bases in between. In DNA, the CDR3 is TGTGCCATCAAAACCGGGACGTTCGCGAACACCGGGGAGCTGTTTTTT. Amino acids: CAIKTGTFANTGELFF.

This clone has a single count. The J gene is TRBJ2-7, the V gene TRBV5-4; 8 bases fit TRBD1. The ends lost 4 bases at V and 7 bases at J; junction bases unmatched: 10. This CDR3 region has 14 residues. Germline V gene lookup returns CDR1 SGHNT and CDR2 YYREEE (reference sequence). CDR3 sequence: CASSPRQGRGEQYF. The CDR3 nucleotides are TGTGCCAGCAGCCCCCGACAGGGGCGCGGGGAGCAGTACTTC.

The J gene is TRBJ1-4, the V gene TRBV28; tentative D call: TRBD1 (6 bases). Trimming pared 3 bases from V and 4 bases from J, leaving 15 bases between. Germline V CDR1 and CDR2: MDHEN, SYDVKM. The CDR3 loop spans 16 amino acids. The CDR3 DNA sequence: TGTGCCAGCAGTTTTTCAGGGGCCGGGATTAATGAAAAACTGTTTTTT. Its translation is CASSFSGAGINEKLFF.